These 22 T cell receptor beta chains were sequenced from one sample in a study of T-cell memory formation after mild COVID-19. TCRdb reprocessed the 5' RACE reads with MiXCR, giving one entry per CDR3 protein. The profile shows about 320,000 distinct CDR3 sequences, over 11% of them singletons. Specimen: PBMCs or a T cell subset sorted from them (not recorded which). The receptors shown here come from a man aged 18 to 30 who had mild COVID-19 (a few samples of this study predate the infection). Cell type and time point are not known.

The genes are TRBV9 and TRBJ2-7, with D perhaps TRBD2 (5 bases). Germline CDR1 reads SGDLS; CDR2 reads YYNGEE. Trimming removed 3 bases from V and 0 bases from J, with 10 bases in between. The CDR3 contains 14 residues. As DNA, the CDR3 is TGTGCCAGCAGCGCTGCGGGTGGCTCCTACGAGCAGTACTTC. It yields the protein CASSAAGGSYEQYF.

The CDR3: CASSRRGSTDTQYF. The CDR3 DNA sequence: TGTGCCAGCAGTCGGCGGGGGAGCACAGATACGCAGTATTTT. V is TRBV7-7 and J is TRBJ2-3; 7 nucleotides line up with TRBD2. Per germline, CDR1 SSHAT and CDR2 FNYEAQ (reference sequence). Trimming took 6 bases from V and 0 from J; bases not matched to a gene: 3. There are 14 residues in the CDR3.

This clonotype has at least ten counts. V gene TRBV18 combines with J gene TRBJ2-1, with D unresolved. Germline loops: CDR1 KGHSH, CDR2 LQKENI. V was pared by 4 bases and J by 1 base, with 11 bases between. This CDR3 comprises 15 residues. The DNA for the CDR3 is TGTGCCAGCTCACTGGGGATACGATCCTACAATGAGCAGTTCTTC. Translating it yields CASSLGIRSYNEQFF.

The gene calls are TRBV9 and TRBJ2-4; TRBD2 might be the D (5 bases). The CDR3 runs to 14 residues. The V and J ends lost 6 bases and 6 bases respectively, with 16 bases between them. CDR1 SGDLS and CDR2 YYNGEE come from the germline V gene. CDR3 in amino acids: CASNPRRVGNIQYF. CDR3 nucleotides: TGTGCCAGCAACCCTCGGCGGGTTGGAAACATTCAGTACTTC.

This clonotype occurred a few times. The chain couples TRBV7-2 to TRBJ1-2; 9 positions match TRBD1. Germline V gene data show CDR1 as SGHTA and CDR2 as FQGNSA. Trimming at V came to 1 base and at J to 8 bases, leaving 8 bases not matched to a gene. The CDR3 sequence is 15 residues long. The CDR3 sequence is CASSLGGSDRGGYTF. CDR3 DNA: TGTGCCAGCAGCTTAGGGGGGTCGGACAGGGGAGGCTACACCTTC. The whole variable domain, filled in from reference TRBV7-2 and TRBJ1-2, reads GAGVSQSPSNKVTEKGKDVELRCDPISGHTALYWYRQSLGQGLEFLIYFQGNSAPDKSGLPSDRFSAERTGGSVSTLTIQRTQQEDSAVYLCASSLGGSDRGGYTFGSGTRLTVV.

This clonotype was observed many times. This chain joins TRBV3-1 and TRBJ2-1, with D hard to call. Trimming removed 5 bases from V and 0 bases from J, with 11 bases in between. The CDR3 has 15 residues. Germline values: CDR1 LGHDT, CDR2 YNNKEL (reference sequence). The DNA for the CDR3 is TGTGCCAGCAGCATTGACACCCTCTCCTACAATGAGCAGTTCTTC. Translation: CASSIDTLSYNEQFF.

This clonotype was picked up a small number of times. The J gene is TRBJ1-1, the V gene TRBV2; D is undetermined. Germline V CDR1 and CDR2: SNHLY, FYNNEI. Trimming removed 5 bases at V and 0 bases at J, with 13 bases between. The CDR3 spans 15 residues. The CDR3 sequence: CASSRGSAVNTEAFF. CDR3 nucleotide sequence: TGTGCCAGCAGTCGCGGCTCCGCCGTGAACACTGAAGCTTTCTTT. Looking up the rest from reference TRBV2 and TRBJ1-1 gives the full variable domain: EPEVTQTPSHQVTQMGQEVILRCVPISNHLYFYWYRQILGQKVEFLVSFYNNEISEKSEIFDDQFSVERPDGSNFTLKIRSTKLEDSAMYFCASSRGSAVNTEAFFGQGTRLTVV.

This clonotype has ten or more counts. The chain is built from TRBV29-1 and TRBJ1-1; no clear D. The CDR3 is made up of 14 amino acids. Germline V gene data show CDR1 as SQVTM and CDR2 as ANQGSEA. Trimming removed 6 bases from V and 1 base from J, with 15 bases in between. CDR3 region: CSVAPGFGNTEAFF. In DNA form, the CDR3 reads TGCAGCGTCGCGCCCGGTTTTGGGAACACTGAAGCTTTCTTT.

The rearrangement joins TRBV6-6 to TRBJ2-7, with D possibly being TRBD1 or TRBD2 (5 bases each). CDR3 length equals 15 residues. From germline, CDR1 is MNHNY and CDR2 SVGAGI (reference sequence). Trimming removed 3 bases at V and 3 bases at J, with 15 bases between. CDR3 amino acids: CASSYAPTGGYEQYF. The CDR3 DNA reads TGTGCCAGCAGTTATGCCCCTACAGGAGGCTACGAGCAGTACTTC.

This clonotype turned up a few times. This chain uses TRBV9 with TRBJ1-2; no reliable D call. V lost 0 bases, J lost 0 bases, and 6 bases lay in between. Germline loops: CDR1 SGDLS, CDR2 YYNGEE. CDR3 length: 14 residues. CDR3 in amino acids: CASSVGLANYGYTF. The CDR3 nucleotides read TGTGCCAGCAGCGTAGGCTTAGCTAACTATGGCTACACCTTC.

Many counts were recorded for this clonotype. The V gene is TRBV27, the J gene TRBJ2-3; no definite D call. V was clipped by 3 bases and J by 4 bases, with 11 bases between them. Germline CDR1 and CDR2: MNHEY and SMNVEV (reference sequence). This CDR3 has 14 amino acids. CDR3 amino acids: CASSFGVLPDTQYF. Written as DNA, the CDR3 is TGTGCCAGCAGTTTTGGGGTCCTTCCAGATACGCAGTATTTT.

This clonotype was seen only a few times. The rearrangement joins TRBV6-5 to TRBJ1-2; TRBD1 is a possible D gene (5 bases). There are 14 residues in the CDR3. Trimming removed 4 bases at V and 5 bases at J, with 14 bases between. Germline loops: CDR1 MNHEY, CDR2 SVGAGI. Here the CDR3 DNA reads TGTGCCAGCAGTTTGGTCGGAGGGGTGTATGGCTACACCTTC. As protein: CASSLVGGVYGYTF.

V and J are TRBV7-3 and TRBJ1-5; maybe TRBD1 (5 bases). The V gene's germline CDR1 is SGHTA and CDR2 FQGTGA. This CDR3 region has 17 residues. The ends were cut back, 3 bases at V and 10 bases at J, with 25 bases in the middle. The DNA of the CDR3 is TGTGCCAGCAGCTTCGCCAATGGGGACGAAGGGATCTTACCCCAGCATTTT. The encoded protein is CASSFANGDEGILPQHF. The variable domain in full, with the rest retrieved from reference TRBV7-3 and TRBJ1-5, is GAGVSQTPSNKVTEKGKYVELRCDPISGHTALYWYRQSLGQGPEFLIYFQGTGAADDSGLPNDRFFAVRPEGSVSTLKIQRTERGDSAVYLCASSFANGDEGILPQHFGDGTRLSIL.

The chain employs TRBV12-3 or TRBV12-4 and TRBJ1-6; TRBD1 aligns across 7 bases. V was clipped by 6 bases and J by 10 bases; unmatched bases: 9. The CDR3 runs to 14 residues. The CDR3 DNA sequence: TGTGCCAGCAGACAGGGGCCGGGGCGGTCACCCCTCCACTTT. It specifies CASRQGPGRSPLHF.

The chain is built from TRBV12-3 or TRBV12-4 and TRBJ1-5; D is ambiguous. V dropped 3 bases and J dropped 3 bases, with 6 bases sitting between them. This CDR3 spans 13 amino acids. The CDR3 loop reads CASSFWLNQPQHF. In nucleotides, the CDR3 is TGTGCCAGCAGTTTTTGGCTCAATCAGCCCCAGCATTTT.

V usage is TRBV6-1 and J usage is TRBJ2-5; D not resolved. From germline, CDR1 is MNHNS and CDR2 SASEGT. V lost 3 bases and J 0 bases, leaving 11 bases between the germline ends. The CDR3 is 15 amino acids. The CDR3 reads CASSDVTEYQETQYF. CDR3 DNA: TGTGCCAGCAGTGATGTTACAGAGTACCAAGAGACCCAGTACTTC.

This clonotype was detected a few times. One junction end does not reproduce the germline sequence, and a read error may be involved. The CDR3 DNA reads as TGTGCCAGCATTGAATTTGTAAGGACGGGGGAGACCCAGTACTTC. It is translated as CASIEFVRTGETQYF. The chain recombines TRBV6-1 with TRBJ2-5; possibly TRBD2 for D (5 bases). Germline CDR1 and CDR2: MNHNS and SASEGT. The CDR3 runs 15 residues.

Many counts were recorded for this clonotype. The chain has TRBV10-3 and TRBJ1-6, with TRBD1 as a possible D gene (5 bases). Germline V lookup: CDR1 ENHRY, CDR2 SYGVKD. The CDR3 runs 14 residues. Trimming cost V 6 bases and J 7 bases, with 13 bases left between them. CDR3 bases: TGTGCCATCAGCCAGGGTAACTACAATTCACCCCTCCACTTT. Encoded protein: CAISQGNYNSPLHF.

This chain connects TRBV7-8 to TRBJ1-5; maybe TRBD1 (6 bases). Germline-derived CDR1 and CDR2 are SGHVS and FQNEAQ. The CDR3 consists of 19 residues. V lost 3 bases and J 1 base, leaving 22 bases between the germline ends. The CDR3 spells CASSFGWTARAGSNQPQHF. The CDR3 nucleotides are TGTGCCAGCAGCTTCGGGTGGACAGCCCGGGCGGGGAGCAATCAGCCCCAGCATTTT.

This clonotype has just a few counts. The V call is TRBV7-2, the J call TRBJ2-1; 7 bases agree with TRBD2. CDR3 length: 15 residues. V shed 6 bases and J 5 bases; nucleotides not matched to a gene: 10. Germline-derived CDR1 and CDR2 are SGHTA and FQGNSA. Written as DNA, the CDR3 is TGTGCCAGCAGTCGGACTAGAAACCCTGACAATGAGCAGTTCTTC. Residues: CASSRTRNPDNEQFF.

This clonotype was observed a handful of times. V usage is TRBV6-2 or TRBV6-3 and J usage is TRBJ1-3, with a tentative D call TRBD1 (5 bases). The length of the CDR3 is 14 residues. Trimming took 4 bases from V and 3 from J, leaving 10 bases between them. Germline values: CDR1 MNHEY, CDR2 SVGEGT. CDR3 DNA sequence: TGTGCCAGCAGTTTCTGGGACGGTGGAAACACCATATATTTT. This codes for CASSFWDGGNTIYF.

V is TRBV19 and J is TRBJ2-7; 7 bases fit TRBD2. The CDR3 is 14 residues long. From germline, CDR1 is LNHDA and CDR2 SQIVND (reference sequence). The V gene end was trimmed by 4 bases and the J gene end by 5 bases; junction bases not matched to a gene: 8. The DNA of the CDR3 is TGTGCCAGTAGTAAGGGAGGGCTCCTGGACGAGCAGTACTTC. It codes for CASSKGGLLDEQYF.